This entry lists 10 T cell receptor beta chains sequenced from one sample in a study of radiotherapy plus CTLA-4 blockade in lung cancer. Using immunoSEQ multiplex PCR, the repertoire was profiled, and TCRdb retains in-frame clones only, with some absent. The sample records about 98,000 clones, 75% to 90% being singletons. The sample here was peripheral blood, taken from a patient treated with radiotherapy plus ipilimumab. Receptor source: a human donor with non-small cell lung cancer who had a partial response to radiotherapy plus ipilimumab.

The chain couples TRBV6-5 to TRBJ1-2, with a possible D match to TRBD1 (6 bases). Germline loops: CDR1 MNHEY, CDR2 SVGAGI. The germline V and J ends were trimmed by 5 bases and 3 bases, with 13 bases remaining between them. The CDR3 has 14 amino acids. The CDR3 DNA is TGTGCCAGCAGTGTAGGGGGGGCCGACTATGGCTACACCTTC. Residues: CASSVGGADYGYTF.

The chain combines TRBV2 with TRBJ2-3; TRBD2 matches 8 bases. Trimming cost V 4 bases and J 6 bases; bases outside gene matches: 15. The CDR3 is 17 amino acids. Per the germline V gene, CDR1 is SNHLY and CDR2 is FYNNEI. CDR3 sequence: CASSVVVAGGGMDTQYF. The DNA of the CDR3 is TGTGCCAGCAGTGTTGTCGTGGCGGGAGGAGGGATGGATACGCAGTATTTT.

This chain joins TRBV27 and TRBJ1-2; 9 positions match TRBD1. In germline, CDR1 is MNHEY, CDR2 SMNVEV (reference sequence). This CDR3 spans 14 amino acids. The J segment lost 4 bases and the V segment lost 5 bases, leaving 5 bases of the junction unmatched. CDR3 bases: TGTGCCAGCAGTACGGGACAGGGCTTCTATGGCTACACCTTC. This codes for CASSTGQGFYGYTF.

V is TRBV18 and J is TRBJ2-7; D is unclear. Deletions cut 4 bases from V and 0 bases from J, with 13 bases between. CDR1 and CDR2 (germline): KGHSH, LQKENI. The CDR3 covers 15 residues. The CDR3: CASSLTQQSSYEQYF. The CDR3 DNA follows: TGTGCCAGCTCACTCACCCAACAGAGCTCCTACGAGCAGTACTTC.

In this sample, this clone turned up a few times. The chain links TRBV7-8 to TRBJ2-1; 8 nucleotides agree with TRBD2. The trim removed 3 bases at V and 6 bases at J, leaving 7 bases unmatched. Germline CDR1 reads SGHVS; CDR2 reads FQNEAQ. The CDR3 consists of 15 residues. The CDR3: CASSFLSGNINEQFF. The CDR3 region has the DNA TGTGCCAGCAGCTTCCTTAGCGGGAATATCAATGAGCAGTTCTTC.

This chain links TRBV18 with TRBJ1-3; perhaps TRBD1 as D (6 bases). Germline CDR1 is KGHSH and CDR2 is LQKENI. The CDR3 contains 14 residues. The germline V and J ends were trimmed by 6 bases and 5 bases, with 14 bases remaining between them. CDR3 region: CASSPAGDRNTIYF. In nucleotides, the CDR3 is TGTGCCAGCTCCCCGGCGGGGGACAGAAACACCATATATTTT.

This sequence joins TRBV18 and TRBJ2-6; TRBD1 agrees at 7 bases. CDR3 length: 18 amino acids. The V segment lost 4 bases and the J segment 0 bases; nucleotides outside the gene matches: 9. The germline CDR1 and CDR2 sequences are KGHSH and LQKENI. CDR3 loop: CASSRDSLASSGANVLTF. The CDR3 DNA reads TGTGCCAGCTCACGGGACAGCCTGGCCTCCTCTGGGGCCAACGTCCTGACTTTC.

The genes are TRBV18 and TRBJ1-1; the D gene is possibly TRBD1 (5 bases). V shed 6 bases and J shed 1 base, with 15 bases lying between them. Germline V gene sequence: CDR1 KGHSH, CDR2 LQKENI. CDR3 length: 15 residues. CDR3 coding DNA: TGTGCCAGCTCCCCCCAGGGTTCCCAGAACACTGAAGCTTTCTTT. Its protein is CASSPQGSQNTEAFF.

The V and J genes are TRBV28 and TRBJ2-5, with D tentatively TRBD1 (6 bases). CDR3 length equals 14 residues. Deletions cut 11 bases from V and 5 bases from J, with 21 bases between. Germline CDR1 reads MDHEN; CDR2 reads SYDVKM. CDR3 sequence reads: CASRGRGEWETQYF. Here the CDR3 DNA reads TGTGCCTCCCGGGGCAGGGGAGAATGGGAGACCCAGTACTTC.

The chain employs TRBV10-1 and TRBJ1-3; D might be TRBD1 (5 bases). Per germline, CDR1 WNHNN and CDR2 SYGVQD (reference sequence). The CDR3 is 16 residues long. The V end lost 3 bases, the J end lost 0 bases, and 12 bases lay between the germline ends. The CDR3 sequence: CASSEQQVPSGNTIYF. CDR3 sequence (DNA): TGCGCCAGCAGTGAACAACAGGTCCCCTCTGGAAACACCATATATTTT.